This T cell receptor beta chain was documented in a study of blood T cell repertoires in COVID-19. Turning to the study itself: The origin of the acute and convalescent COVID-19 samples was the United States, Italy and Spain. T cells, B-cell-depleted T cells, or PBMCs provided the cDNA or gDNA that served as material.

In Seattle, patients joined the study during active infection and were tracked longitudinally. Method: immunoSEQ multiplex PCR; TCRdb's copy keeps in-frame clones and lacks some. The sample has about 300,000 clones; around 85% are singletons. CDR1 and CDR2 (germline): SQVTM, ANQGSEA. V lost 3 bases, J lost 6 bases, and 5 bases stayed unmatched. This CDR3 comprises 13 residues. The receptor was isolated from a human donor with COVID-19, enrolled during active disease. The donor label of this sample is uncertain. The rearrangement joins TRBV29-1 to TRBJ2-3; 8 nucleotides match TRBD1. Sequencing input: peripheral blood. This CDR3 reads CSVEETGVDTQYF. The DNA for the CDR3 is TGCAGCGTTGAGGAGACAGGGGTGGATACGCAGTATTTT.